Sequencing of this TCR beta chain was carried out in a study of blood T cell repertoires in COVID-19. For the study at large: Sources were T cells, B-cell-depleted T cells, or PBMCs; the material itself was cDNA or gDNA.

Using immunoSEQ multiplex PCR, the repertoire was profiled, and TCRdb retains in-frame clones only, with some absent. The sample records approximately 130,000 clones, 85% to 90% being singletons. In germline, CDR1 is SGHRS, CDR2 YFSETQ. The CDR3 is 17 residues long. After removal of 4 bases from V and 1 base from J, the junction contained 9 bases not matched to a gene. Sequencing input: peripheral blood. The receptor was derived from a man in his sixties or seventies with active or convalescent COVID-19. The gene calls are TRBV5-1 and TRBJ2-3; 10 bases map to TRBD2. Written as DNA, the CDR3 is TGCGCCAGCAGCCCGGGAGGACTAGCGGTTGGCACAGATACGCAGTATTTT. Amino acids: CASSPGGLAVGTDTQYF.